This T cell receptor (beta chain) emerged from a study of shared clonotypes between healthy human individuals. Overall study: Per donor, CD8 memory used one plate, CD8 naive used two, CD4 memory used three and CD4 naive used three.

Libraries were prepared by immunoSEQ multiplex PCR; TCRdb keeps only in-frame clonotypes and omits some of them. The sample lists millions of clones; 85% to 95% were seen once. The TCR was taken from a man in his late teens or twenties in good health. Some clones in this sample may be carry-over from other donors' samples. Material: naive CD4+ T cells from PBMCs. Specified subset: CD45RA+ positively selected.

CDR3 region: CASSSGQGSDYGYTF. For the CDR3, the DNA is TGCGCCAGCAGCAGCGGACAGGGGTCGGACTATGGCTACACCTTC. This rearrangement joins TRBV5-1 to TRBJ1-2; 9 bases map to TRBD1. This CDR3 contains 15 residues. Germline V gene lookup returns CDR1 SGHRS and CDR2 YFSETQ. V trimming: 4 bases; J trimming: 3 bases; junction bases outside the gene matches: 7.